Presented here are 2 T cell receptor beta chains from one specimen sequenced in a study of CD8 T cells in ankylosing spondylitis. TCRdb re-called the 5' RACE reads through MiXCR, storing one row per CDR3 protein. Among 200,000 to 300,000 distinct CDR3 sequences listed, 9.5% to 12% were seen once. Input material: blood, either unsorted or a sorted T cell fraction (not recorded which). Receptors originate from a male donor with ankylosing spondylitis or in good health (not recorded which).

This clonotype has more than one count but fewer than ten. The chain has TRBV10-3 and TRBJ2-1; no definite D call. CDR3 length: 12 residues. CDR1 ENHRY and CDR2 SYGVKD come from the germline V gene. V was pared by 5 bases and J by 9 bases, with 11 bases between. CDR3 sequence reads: CAISHQHAEQFF. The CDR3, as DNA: TGTGCCATCAGTCACCAGCACGCTGAGCAGTTCTTC.

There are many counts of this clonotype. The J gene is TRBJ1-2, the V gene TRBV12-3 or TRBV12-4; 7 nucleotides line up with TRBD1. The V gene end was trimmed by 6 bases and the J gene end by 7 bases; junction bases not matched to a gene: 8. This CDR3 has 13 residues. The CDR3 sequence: CASSTTGFGGYTF. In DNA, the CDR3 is TGTGCCAGCAGCACGACAGGGTTCGGTGGCTACACCTTC.